The TCR beta chain under discussion was sequenced for a study of blood T cell repertoires in COVID-19. Study-level background: The origin of the acute and convalescent COVID-19 samples was the United States, Italy and Spain.

Per the study methods: Amplification with reference gene primers provided the estimates of nucleated cell counts. Measured with immunoSEQ multiplex PCR; TCRdb has only the in-frame clones, and not every one. V and J calls and clone size are given by that table; D and trimming were obtained from the DNA. The table shows about 140,000 clones, with approximately 82% occurring only once. The CDR3 contains 14 residues. The V gene lost 4 bases and the J gene lost 2 bases, with 8 bases spanning the gap. The V gene's germline CDR1 is SGHTA and CDR2 FQGNSA. The clonotype originates from a human donor in a cohort sampled during active COVID-19. J is TRBJ2-2 and V is TRBV7-2, with a possible D match to TRBD1 (5 bases). Sequenced sample: peripheral blood. The CDR3 bases are TGTGCCAGCAGCTCCCAGGGTAACACCGGGGAGCTGTTTTTT. Its translation is CASSSQGNTGELFF.